This TCR beta chain was recovered during a study of T cell responses to AZD1222 COVID-19 vaccine. Assay: immunoSEQ multiplex PCR; the TCRdb copy retains only in-frame clones and omits some. The sample shows 95,000 to 130,000 clones, roughly 87% of them seen only once. The CDR3 loop spans 15 amino acids. V and J are TRBV12-2 and TRBJ2-3; the table's D gene call, TRBD2, was not cross checked with the DNA. TRBV12-2 is deemed a pseudogene. This clonotype was sampled from an adult in good health. Sample: peripheral blood, taken on day 0 of AZD1222 vaccination. CDR3 sequence (DNA): TGTGCAAGTCGCTTAGCTAGCGGGAGCACAGATACGCAGTATTTT. Amino acids: CASRLASGSTDTQYF.